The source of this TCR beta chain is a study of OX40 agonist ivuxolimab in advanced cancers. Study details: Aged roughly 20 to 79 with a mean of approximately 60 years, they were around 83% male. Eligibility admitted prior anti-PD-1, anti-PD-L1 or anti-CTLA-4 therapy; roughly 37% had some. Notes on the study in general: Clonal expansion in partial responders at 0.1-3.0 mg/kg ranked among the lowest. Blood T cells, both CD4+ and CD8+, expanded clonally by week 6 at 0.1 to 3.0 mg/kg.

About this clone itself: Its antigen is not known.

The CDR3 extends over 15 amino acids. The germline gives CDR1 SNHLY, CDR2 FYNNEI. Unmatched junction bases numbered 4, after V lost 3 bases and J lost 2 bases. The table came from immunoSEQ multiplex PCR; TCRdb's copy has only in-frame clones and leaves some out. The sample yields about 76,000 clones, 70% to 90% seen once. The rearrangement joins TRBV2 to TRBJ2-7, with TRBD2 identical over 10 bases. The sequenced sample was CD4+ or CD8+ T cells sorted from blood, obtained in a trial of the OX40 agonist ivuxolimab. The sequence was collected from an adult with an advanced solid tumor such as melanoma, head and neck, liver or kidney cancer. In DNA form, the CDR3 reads TGTGCCAGCAGTGACCTAGCGGGGGAAGCCTACGAGCAGTACTTC. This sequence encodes CASSDLAGEAYEQYF. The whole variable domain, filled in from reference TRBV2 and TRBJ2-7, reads EPEVTQTPSHQVTQMGQEVILRCVPISNHLYFYWYRQILGQKVEFLVSFYNNEISEKSEIFDDQFSVERPDGSNFTLKIRSTKLEDSAMYFCASSDLAGEAYEQYFGPGTRLTVT.